Included here is one T cell receptor (beta chain) sequence, with context. The data originate from a study of blood T cell repertoires in COVID-19. Turning to the study itself: Both acute and convalescent COVID-19 samples were obtained from the United States, Italy and Spain. From T cells, B-cell-depleted T cells, or PBMCs came the material, which was cDNA or gDNA.

The germline gives CDR1 SGHAT, CDR2 FQNNGV. CDR3 length: 15 amino acids. The V gene lost 5 bases and the J gene lost 7 bases, with 18 bases spanning the gap. Original processing notes: Estimates of nucleated cell counts were drawn from the amplification of reference gene primers. Profiling relied on immunoSEQ multiplex PCR, and the TCRdb table lists in-frame clones only, not all of them. V and J calls plus clone size are reproduced from that table; the DNA served to infer D and trimming. The sample includes about 220,000 clones, approximately 83% of them seen just once. Sequencing input: peripheral blood. The chain uses TRBV11-2 and TRBJ2-1; tentative D call: TRBD2 (5 bases). The clonotype comes from a woman aged 60 to 75 with acute or convalescent COVID-19. The CDR3, as DNA: TGTGCCAGCAGCCCGACGACAAGGAGAGGGAATGAGCAGTTCTTC. Translated, it gives CASSPTTRRGNEQFF.